A single sample is the source of the 10 T cell receptor beta chains below, sequenced in a study of regulatory T cells in long-lasting Graves disease. Regarding time point: persistent/refractory GD, antithyroid drugs over 5 years with positive TRAb. The authors made the TCR library using RNA they extracted from PBMCs. HTBI primers from iRepertoire and Arm-PCR of CDR3 regions yielded the TCR beta libraries. TCRdb redid the calling of the multiplex PCR reads with MiXCR, one entry per CDR3 protein. The repertoire holds 310,000 or so distinct CDR3 sequences, roughly 21% seen once, with just under 30% in the top ten. The source was peripheral blood mononuclear cells (PBMCs), collected when the disease was refractory, from a patient treated with antithyroid drugs. Receptors were obtained from a female donor with Graves disease.

This clonotype appeared many times. The chain has TRBV15 and TRBJ1-2; unclear D gene. V shed 0 bases and J shed 8 bases, with 19 bases lying between them. Germline V gene sequence: CDR1 LNHNV, CDR2 YYDKDF (reference sequence). This CDR3 spans 16 amino acids. In DNA, the CDR3 is TGTGCCACCAGCAGAGACCGGGCCCGAGGATTGGGCGGCTACACCTTC. This codes for CATSRDRARGLGGYTF.

There are many counts of this clonotype. The chain joins TRBV28 to TRBJ1-4, with 9 bases that match TRBD1. The length of the CDR3 is 16 residues. Losses at the gene ends were 3 bases for V and 8 bases for J; bases not matched to a gene: 10. The germline gives CDR1 MDHEN, CDR2 SYDVKM. The CDR3 sequence: CASSFLGQGKGEKLFF. The CDR3 nucleotides read TGTGCCAGCAGTTTTCTGGGACAGGGAAAAGGGGAAAAACTGTTTTTT.

V and J are TRBV7-6 and TRBJ2-5, with D unresolved. CDR1 is SGHVS and CDR2 is FNYEAQ in the germline V gene. This CDR3 is built from 13 residues. The V gene lost 5 bases and the J gene lost 5 bases, with 12 bases spanning the gap. The CDR3: CASSVRPRETQYF. Written as DNA, the CDR3 is TGTGCCAGCAGCGTGAGGCCCAGGGAGACCCAGTACTTC. The full variable domain, completed using reference TRBV7-6 and TRBJ2-5, is GAGVSQSPRYKVTKRGQDVALRCDPISGHVSLYWYRQALGQGPEFLTYFNYEAQQDKSGLPNDRFSAERPEGSISTLTIQRTEQRDSAMYRCASSVRPRETQYFGPGTRLLVL.

V usage is TRBV19 and J usage is TRBJ2-7, with D uncertain. Germline V gene sequence: CDR1 LNHDA, CDR2 SQIVND (reference sequence). V lost 3 bases to trimming and J lost 3 bases, with 9 bases between them. The CDR3 consists of 13 residues. CDR3 sequence: CASSIKQNYEQYF. The CDR3, as DNA: TGTGCCAGTAGTATTAAACAGAACTACGAGCAGTACTTC.

This clonotype appeared many times. J is TRBJ2-7 and V is TRBV12-3 or TRBV12-4; the D is unclear. The CDR3 covers 15 residues. Trimming shortened V by 2 bases and J by 0 bases, and 11 bases separated the two germline ends. The CDR3 sequence: CASSLSQSSSYEQYF. For the CDR3, the DNA is TGTGCCAGCAGTTTAAGTCAGTCCTCCTCCTACGAGCAGTACTTC.

This clonotype was found many times. V is TRBV30 and J is TRBJ1-1, with 7 bases fitting TRBD1. Germline CDR1 reads GTSNPN; CDR2 reads SVGIG (reference sequence). This CDR3 has 14 residues. V shed 3 bases, J shed 1 base, and the junction held 5 bases outside the gene matches. The CDR3 DNA sequence: TGTGCCTGGAGGGGGGGACAGACGAACACTGAAGCTTTCTTT. Its translation: CAWRGGQTNTEAFF.

Worth noting for this clonotype: A much more abundant neighbour one base away suggests this may be a read error. The CDR3 reads CSARTGGTSGQYF. In nucleotides, the CDR3 is TGCAGTGCTAGAACAGGGGGTACGTCCGGGCAGTACTTC. The chain links TRBV20-1 to TRBJ2-7, with TRBD1 identical over 8 bases. The CDR3 runs 13 residues. The ends lost 2 bases at V and 9 bases at J; junction bases unmatched: 9. Germline V gene sequence: CDR1 DFQATT, CDR2 SNEGSKA (reference sequence).

V usage is TRBV5-1 and J usage is TRBJ2-7; D possibly corresponds to TRBD1 (6 bases). CDR1 and CDR2 (germline): SGHRS, YFSETQ. Deletions cut 7 bases from V and 3 bases from J, with 11 bases between. The CDR3 spans 12 residues. The CDR3 DNA is TGCGCCAGCCGCCGACAGGACTACGAGCAGTACTTC. Amino acids: CASRRQDYEQYF.

This clonotype appeared a few times. This sequence joins TRBV19 and TRBJ2-2, with 7 bases fitting TRBD1. Germline loops: CDR1 LNHDA, CDR2 SQIVND (reference sequence). Trimming removed 4 bases from V and 1 base from J; junction bases left unmatched: 0. The CDR3 covers 14 residues. This CDR3 is CASSNRGNTGELFF. CDR3 coding DNA: TGTGCCAGTAGTAACAGGGGGAACACCGGGGAGCTGTTTTTT.

The table lists this clonotype with many counts. The junction does not match germline at one end; this may be a read error. This chain links TRBV5-1 with TRBJ1-1; D is perhaps TRBD1 (6 bases). The CDR3 has 15 amino acids. Germline loops: CDR1 SGHRS, CDR2 YFSETQ. CDR3 sequence (DNA): TGTGCCAGCAGTTTAGGGGGGGGCCGGAACACTGAAGCTTTCTTT. Protein: CASSLGGGRNTEAFF.